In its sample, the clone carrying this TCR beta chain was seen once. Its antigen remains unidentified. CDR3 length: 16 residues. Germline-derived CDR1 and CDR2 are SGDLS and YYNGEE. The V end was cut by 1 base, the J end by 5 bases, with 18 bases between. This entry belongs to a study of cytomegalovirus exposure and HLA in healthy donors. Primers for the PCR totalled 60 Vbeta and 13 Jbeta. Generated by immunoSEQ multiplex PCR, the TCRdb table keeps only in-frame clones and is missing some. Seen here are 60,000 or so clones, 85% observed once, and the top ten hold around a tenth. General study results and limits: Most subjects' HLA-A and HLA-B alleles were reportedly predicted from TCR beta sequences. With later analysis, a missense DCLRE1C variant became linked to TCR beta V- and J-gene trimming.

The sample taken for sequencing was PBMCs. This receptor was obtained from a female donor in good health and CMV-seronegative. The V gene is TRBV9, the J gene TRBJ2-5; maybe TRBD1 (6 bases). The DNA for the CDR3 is TGTGCCAGCAGCGTAAGCCCCCAGGGGCTGGAGGAGACCCAGTACTTC. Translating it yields CASSVSPQGLEETQYF.